The 24 T cell receptor beta chains listed next were all sequenced from one sample in a study of CD8+ T cells in alopecia areata. It was cDNA, reverse transcribed from extracted RNA, that served as the sequencing template. Produced via immunoSEQ multiplex PCR; TCRdb's table is partial and in-frame only. This sample has 90,000 to 120,000 clones, with roughly 59% found just once. The source material was CD8+ T cells sorted from blood. Source of these receptors: a human donor in good health.

The gene calls are TRBV15 and TRBJ1-6; possible D gene TRBD1, 6 bases. V was pared by 0 bases and J by 9 bases, with 12 bases between. This CDR3 spans 15 amino acids. The germline V gene has CDR1 LNHNV and CDR2 YYDKDF (reference sequence). CDR3 coding DNA: TGTGCCACCAGCAGAGATGGGGGGCTCGGTTCACCCCTCCACTTT. Its protein product is CATSRDGGLGSPLHF.

The rearrangement joins TRBV28 to TRBJ2-7; D remains ambiguous. Germline V gene sequence: CDR1 MDHEN, CDR2 SYDVKM. The V end was cut by 5 bases, the J end by 7 bases, with 18 bases between. The CDR3 covers 14 residues. CDR3: CASSPDLELWEQYF. The CDR3 nucleotides read TGTGCCAGCAGTCCGGATTTGGAGCTTTGGGAGCAGTACTTC.

This clone has more than one count but fewer than ten. The chain has TRBV9 and TRBJ2-1; maybe TRBD1 (6 bases). The CDR3 is made up of 13 amino acids. Trimming left V 0 bases short and J 7 bases short, with 8 bases between. Germline V lookup: CDR1 SGDLS, CDR2 YYNGEE. In DNA form, the CDR3 reads TGTGCCAGCAGCGTAGGTAGGGGGAATGAGCAGTTCTTC. Translated, it gives CASSVGRGNEQFF. The entire variable domain, with the rest obtained from reference TRBV9 and TRBJ2-1, is as follows: DSGVTQTPKHLITATGQRVTLRCSPRSGDLSVYWYQQSLDQGLQFLIQYYNGEERAKGNILERFSAQQFPDLHSELNLSSLELGDSALYFCASSVGRGNEQFFGPGTRLTVL.

This clone was seen a single time. The chain has TRBV20-1 and TRBJ2-1, with D uncertain. V lost 2 bases and J lost 5, with 4 bases in between. In germline, CDR1 is DFQATT, CDR2 SNEGSKA (reference sequence). The length of the CDR3 is 11 residues. Here the CDR3 DNA reads TGCAGTGCTAGATCGAACAATGAGCAGTTCTTC. Its protein is CSARSNNEQFF.

This clone came up a few times. V and J are TRBV29-1 and TRBJ2-5; 8 bases are a match to TRBD1. V was clipped by 1 base and J by 5 bases; unmatched bases: 6. This CDR3 has 14 amino acids. Germline V CDR1 and CDR2: SQVTM, ANQGSEA. The CDR3 DNA follows: TGCAGCGTTGAAGCGGACAGGGCTGCGGAGACCCAGTACTTC. Amino acids: CSVEADRAAETQYF.

This clone was observed a handful of times. This chain links TRBV28 with TRBJ2-1; D uncertain. Trimming shortened V by 2 bases and J by 0 bases, and 14 bases separated the two germline ends. CDR3 size: 17 residues. CDR1 and CDR2 (germline): MDHEN, SYDVKM. DNA for the CDR3: TGTGCCAGCAGTTTAGGCCCAGGACCATACTCCTACAATGAGCAGTTCTTC. It yields the protein CASSLGPGPYSYNEQFF.

Comment on this clone: This same CDR3 is encoded by further DNA sequences in the sample. This chain connects TRBV15 to TRBJ1-1; D uncertain. Germline V lookup: CDR1 LNHNV, CDR2 YYDKDF (reference sequence). The CDR3 sequence is 12 residues long. V shed 0 bases and J shed 2 bases, with 1 base lying between them. This chain's CDR3 is CATSRENTEAFF. CDR3 nucleotides: TGTGCCACCAGCAGAGAAAACACTGAAGCTTTCTTT.

CDR3 region: CASSPGGLAEAFF. CDR3 DNA: TGTGCCAGCAGCCCCGGAGGGCTGGCTGAAGCTTTCTTT. The J gene is TRBJ1-1, the V gene TRBV7-3; no clear D. The length of the CDR3 is 13 residues. The V and J ends lost 5 bases and 6 bases respectively, with 13 bases between them. Per germline, CDR1 SGHTA and CDR2 FQGTGA.

This clone is a singleton in its sample. The rearrangement joins TRBV18 to TRBJ2-5; TRBD1 might be the D (6 bases). V lost 4 bases and J 5 bases, leaving 20 bases between the germline ends. Germline V CDR1 and CDR2: KGHSH, LQKENI. The CDR3 covers 16 residues. The CDR3 DNA sequence: TGTGCCAGCTCACGGGCGTGGGGGCGAGGAAGGGAGACCCAGTACTTC. Translating it yields CASSRAWGRGRETQYF.

This clone occurred once. This chain links TRBV29-1 with TRBJ1-1; D call uncertain. The CDR3 has 15 residues. Germline loops: CDR1 SQVTM, CDR2 ANQGSEA. V was pared by 3 bases and J by 0 bases, with 14 bases between. The CDR3 nucleotides are TGCAGCGTTGATGCGGCGGCGGGAATGAACACTGAAGCTTTCTTT. Translation gives CSVDAAAGMNTEAFF.

The rearrangement joins TRBV5-6 to TRBJ1-1; D gene ambiguous. There are 14 residues in the CDR3. The V gene's germline CDR1 is SGHDT and CDR2 YYEEEE. V was pared by 0 bases and J by 1 base, with 7 bases between. Here the CDR3 DNA reads TGTGCCAGCAGCTTGGGTATACCGAACACTGAAGCTTTCTTT. Its protein product is CASSLGIPNTEAFF.

The chain joins TRBV9 to TRBJ2-5; TRBD1 matches at 11 bases. The V and J ends lost 3 bases and 5 bases, in that order; junction bases with no gene match: 3. In germline, CDR1 is SGDLS, CDR2 YYNGEE. The CDR3 runs 14 residues. The CDR3 is CASSGTGGVETQYF. As DNA, the CDR3 is TGTGCCAGCAGCGGGACAGGGGGCGTCGAGACCCAGTACTTC.

V usage is TRBV5-1 and J usage is TRBJ1-1, with 7 positions matching TRBD1. The CDR3 runs 14 residues. The junction had 5 bases not matched to a gene; V was cut back by 4 bases and J by 2 bases. The germline CDR1 and CDR2 sequences are SGHRS and YFSETQ. CDR3 in DNA: TGCGCCAGCAGCCCAGGGGGTAGTAACACTGAAGCTTTCTTT. Its translation is CASSPGGSNTEAFF.

The V and J genes are TRBV7-8 and TRBJ2-4; D gene uncertain. Trimming stripped 1 base from V and 7 bases from J, with 11 bases between. The CDR3 spans 14 residues. Germline V gives CDR1 SGHVS, CDR2 FQNEAQ. CDR3: CASSLERIFNIQYF. The CDR3 bases are TGTGCCAGCAGCTTAGAAAGGATTTTCAACATTCAGTACTTC.

This clone was counted only a few times. The V gene is TRBV2, the J gene TRBJ2-1; tentatively, D is TRBD2 (7 bases). CDR1 is SNHLY, CDR2 FYNNEI, per germline. The CDR3 spans 11 residues. With 6 bases removed from V and 13 bases from J, the gap between germline ends came to 13 bases. The CDR3 spells CASRDSGVQFF. DNA for the CDR3: TGTGCCAGCAGGGACAGCGGGGTTCAGTTCTTC.

The chain joins TRBV7-2 to TRBJ1-2; D ambiguous. Trimming pared 7 bases from V and 3 bases from J, leaving 9 bases between. CDR1 and CDR2 (germline): SGHTA, FQGNSA. The CDR3 is made up of 12 amino acids. The DNA for the CDR3 is TGTGCCAGCATTGTAGGAGACTATGGCTACACCTTC. Amino acid sequence: CASIVGDYGYTF.

The J gene is TRBJ2-7, the V gene TRBV4-1; the match to TRBD1 covers 8 bases. Losses at the gene ends were 3 bases for V and 3 bases for J; bases not matched to a gene: 10. The CDR3 contains 16 residues. CDR1 is MGHRA and CDR2 is YSYEKL in the germline V gene. CDR3 in DNA: TGCGCCAGCAGCCAGTGGAGACAGGGGTACCACTACGAGCAGTACTTC. Translated, it gives CASSQWRQGYHYEQYF.

This clone has more than one count but fewer than ten. This chain joins TRBV4-1 and TRBJ2-1; 9 bases are shared with TRBD2. Germline V gene data show CDR1 as MGHRA and CDR2 as YSYEKL. The ends lost 0 bases at V and 8 bases at J; junction bases unmatched: 8. CDR3 length: 16 amino acids. CDR3 loop: CASSQEGRGGLDEQFF. The CDR3 DNA reads as TGCGCCAGCAGCCAAGAGGGGCGGGGGGGTCTCGATGAGCAGTTCTTC.

This clone occurred a few times. V is TRBV14 and J is TRBJ2-7; a possible D gene is TRBD1 (5 bases). Germline V gene lookup returns CDR1 SGHDN and CDR2 FVKESK. Trimming shortened V by 3 bases and J by 3 bases, and 12 bases separated the two germline ends. This CDR3 region has 14 residues. CDR3: CASSHGTGNYEQYF. The CDR3 nucleotides read TGTGCCAGCAGCCATGGAACAGGCAACTACGAGCAGTACTTC.

The chain couples TRBV13 to TRBJ2-2; the D is unclear. Germline CDR1 is PRHDT and CDR2 is FYEKMQ (reference sequence). The CDR3 is 16 residues long. The V end was cut by 3 bases, the J end by 2 bases, with 13 bases between. The CDR3 here is CASSFYQASNTGELFF. The DNA of the CDR3 is TGTGCCAGCAGCTTCTATCAGGCTTCAAACACCGGGGAGCTGTTTTTT.

V usage is TRBV5-1 and J usage is TRBJ2-3, with 10 bases lining up with TRBD2. Germline V gene sequence: CDR1 SGHRS, CDR2 YFSETQ. With 4 bases clipped from V and 4 bases from J, the junction kept 9 bases outside the gene matches. This CDR3 spans 16 amino acids. The CDR3, as DNA: TGCGCCAGCAGCGTTACTAGCGGGGAATTCGCAGATACGCAGTATTTT. Amino acids: CASSVTSGEFADTQYF.

V usage is TRBV2 and J usage is TRBJ1-5; 7 bases fit TRBD1. Trimming took 3 bases from V and 1 from J; bases not matched to a gene: 6. The length of the CDR3 is 16 residues. From germline, CDR1 is SNHLY and CDR2 FYNNEI. The DNA for the CDR3 is TGTGCCAGCAGTGAGGGGACAGCCATGAGCAATCAGCCCCAGCATTTT. This codes for CASSEGTAMSNQPQHF.

The V and J genes are TRBV29-1 and TRBJ2-1; D gene ambiguous. Germline-derived CDR1 and CDR2 are SQVTM and ANQGSEA. Trimming removed 6 bases from V and 0 bases from J, with 12 bases in between. CDR3 size: 14 residues. The CDR3 reads CSVPRKSSYNEQFF. The CDR3 DNA follows: TGCAGCGTCCCGAGGAAGAGCTCCTACAATGAGCAGTTCTTC.

This clone ranks as medium-sized. The gene calls are TRBV5-1 and TRBJ2-2, with D unresolved. V was trimmed by 1 base and J by 0 bases, leaving 7 bases between them. Germline assignment: CDR1 SGHRS and CDR2 YFSETQ. This CDR3 is 15 amino acids long. CDR3 sequence reads: CASSLHFANTGELFF. CDR3 DNA: TGCGCCAGCAGCTTGCACTTCGCGAACACCGGGGAGCTGTTTTTT.